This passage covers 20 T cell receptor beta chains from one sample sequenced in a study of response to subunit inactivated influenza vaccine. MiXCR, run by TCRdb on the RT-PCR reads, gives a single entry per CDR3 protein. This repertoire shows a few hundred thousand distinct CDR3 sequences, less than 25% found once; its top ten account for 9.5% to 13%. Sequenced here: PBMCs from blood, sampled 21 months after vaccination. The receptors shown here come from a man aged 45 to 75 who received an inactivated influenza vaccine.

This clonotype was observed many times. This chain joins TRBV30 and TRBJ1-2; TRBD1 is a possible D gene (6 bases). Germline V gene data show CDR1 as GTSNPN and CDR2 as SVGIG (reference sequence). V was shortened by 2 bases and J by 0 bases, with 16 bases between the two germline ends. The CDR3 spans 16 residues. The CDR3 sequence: CAWSLSPGQTNYGYTF. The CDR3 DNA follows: TGTGCCTGGAGTTTATCCCCCGGACAGACTAACTATGGCTACACCTTC.

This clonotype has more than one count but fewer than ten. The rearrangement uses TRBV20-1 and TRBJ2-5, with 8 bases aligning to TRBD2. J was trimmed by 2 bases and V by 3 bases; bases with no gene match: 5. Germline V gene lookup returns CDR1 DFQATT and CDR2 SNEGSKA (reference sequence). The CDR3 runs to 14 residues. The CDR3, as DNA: TGCAGTGCTAGGGCCCGACTAGCGCAAGAGACCCAGTACTTC. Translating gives CSARARLAQETQYF.

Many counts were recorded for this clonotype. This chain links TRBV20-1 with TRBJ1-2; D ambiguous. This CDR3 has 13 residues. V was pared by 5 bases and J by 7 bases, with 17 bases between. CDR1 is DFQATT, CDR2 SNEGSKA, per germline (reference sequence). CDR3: CSAHSGQLSGYTF. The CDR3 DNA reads TGCAGTGCTCACTCCGGTCAGCTCAGTGGCTACACCTTC.

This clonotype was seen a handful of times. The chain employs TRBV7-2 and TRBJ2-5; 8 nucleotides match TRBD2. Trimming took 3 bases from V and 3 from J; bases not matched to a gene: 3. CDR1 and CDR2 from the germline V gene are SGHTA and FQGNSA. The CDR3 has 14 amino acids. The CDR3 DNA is TGTGCCAGCAGCTTCCGAGCGGGAGAAGAGACCCAGTACTTC. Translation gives CASSFRAGEETQYF.

Here the CDR3 reads CASRETQGRLSTDTQYF. CDR3 nucleotides: TGCGCCAGCAGGGAAACCCAGGGGAGGCTAAGCACAGATACGCAGTATTTT. This chain links TRBV5-1 with TRBJ2-3; D may match TRBD1 or TRBD2 (6 bases each). Germline CDR1 is SGHRS and CDR2 is YFSETQ. CDR3 length equals 17 residues. V was pared by 5 bases and J by 0 bases, with 19 bases between.

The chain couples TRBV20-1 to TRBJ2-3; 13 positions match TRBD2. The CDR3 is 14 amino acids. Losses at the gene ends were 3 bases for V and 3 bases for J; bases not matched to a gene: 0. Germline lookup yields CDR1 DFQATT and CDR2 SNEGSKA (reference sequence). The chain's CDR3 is CSARTSGRTDTQYF. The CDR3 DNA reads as TGCAGTGCTAGGACTAGCGGGAGGACAGATACGCAGTATTTT.

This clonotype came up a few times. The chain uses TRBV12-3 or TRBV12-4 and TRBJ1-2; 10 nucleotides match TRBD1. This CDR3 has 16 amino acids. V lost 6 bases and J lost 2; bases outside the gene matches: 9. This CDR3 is CASSSLKGQGNYGYTF. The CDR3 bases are TGTGCCAGCAGCTCCTTGAAGGGACAGGGGAACTATGGCTACACCTTC.

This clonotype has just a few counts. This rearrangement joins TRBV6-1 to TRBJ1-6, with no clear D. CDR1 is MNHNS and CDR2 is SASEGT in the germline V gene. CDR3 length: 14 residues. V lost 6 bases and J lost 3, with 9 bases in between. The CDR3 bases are TGTGCCAGCAGACAGACACGCTATAATTCACCCCTCCACTTT. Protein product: CASRQTRYNSPLHF.

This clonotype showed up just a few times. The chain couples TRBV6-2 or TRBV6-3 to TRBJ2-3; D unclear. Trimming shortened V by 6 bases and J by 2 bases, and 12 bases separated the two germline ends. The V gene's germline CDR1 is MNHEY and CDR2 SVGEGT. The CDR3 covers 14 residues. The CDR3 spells CASSHSVSTDTQYF. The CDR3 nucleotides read TGTGCCAGCAGCCACTCCGTATCCACAGATACGCAGTATTTT.

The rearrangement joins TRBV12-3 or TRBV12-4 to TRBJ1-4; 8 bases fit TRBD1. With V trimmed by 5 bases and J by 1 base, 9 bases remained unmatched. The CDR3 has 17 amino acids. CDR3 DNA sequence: TGTGCCAGCAGTCCCGGACAGGGACAGAGAACTAATGAAAAACTGTTTTTT. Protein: CASSPGQGQRTNEKLFF.

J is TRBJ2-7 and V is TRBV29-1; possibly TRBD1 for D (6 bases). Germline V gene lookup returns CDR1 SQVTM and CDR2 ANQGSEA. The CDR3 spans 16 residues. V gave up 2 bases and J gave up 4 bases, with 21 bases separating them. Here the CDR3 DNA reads TGCAGCGTTGAAATGGGTGCGACAGGCGCTCGATACGAGCAGTACTTC. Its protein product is CSVEMGATGARYEQYF.

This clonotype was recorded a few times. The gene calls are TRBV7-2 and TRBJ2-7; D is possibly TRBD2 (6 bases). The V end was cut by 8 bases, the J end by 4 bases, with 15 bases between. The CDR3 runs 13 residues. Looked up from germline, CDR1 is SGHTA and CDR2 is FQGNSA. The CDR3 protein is CASCSMGGYEQYF. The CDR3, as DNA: TGTGCCAGCTGCTCCATGGGGGGTTACGAGCAGTACTTC.

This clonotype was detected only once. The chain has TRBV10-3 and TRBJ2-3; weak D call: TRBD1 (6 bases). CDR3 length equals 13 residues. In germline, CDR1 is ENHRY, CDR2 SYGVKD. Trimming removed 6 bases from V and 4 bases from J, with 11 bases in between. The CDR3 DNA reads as TGTGCCATCAGCTCACAGGGCCCAGATACGCAGTATTTT. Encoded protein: CAISSQGPDTQYF.

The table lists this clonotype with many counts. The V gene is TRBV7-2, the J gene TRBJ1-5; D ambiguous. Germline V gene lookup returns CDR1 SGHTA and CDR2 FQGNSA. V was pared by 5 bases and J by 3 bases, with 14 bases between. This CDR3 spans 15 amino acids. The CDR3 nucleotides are TGTGCCAGCAGCGCCTCTGGACTGAACAATCAGCCCCAGCATTTT. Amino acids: CASSASGLNNQPQHF.

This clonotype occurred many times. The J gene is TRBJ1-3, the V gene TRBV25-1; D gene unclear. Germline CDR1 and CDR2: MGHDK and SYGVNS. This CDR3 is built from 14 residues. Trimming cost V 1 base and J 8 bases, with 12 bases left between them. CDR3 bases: TGTGCCAGCAGTGAATGGTTGTCTGGGGACACCATATATTTT. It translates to CASSEWLSGDTIYF.

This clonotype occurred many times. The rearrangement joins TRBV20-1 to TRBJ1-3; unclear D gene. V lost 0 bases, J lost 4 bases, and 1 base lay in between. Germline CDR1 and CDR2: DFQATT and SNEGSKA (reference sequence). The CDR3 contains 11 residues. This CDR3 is CSAREGNTIYF. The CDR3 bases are TGCAGTGCTAGAGAGGGAAACACCATATATTTT.

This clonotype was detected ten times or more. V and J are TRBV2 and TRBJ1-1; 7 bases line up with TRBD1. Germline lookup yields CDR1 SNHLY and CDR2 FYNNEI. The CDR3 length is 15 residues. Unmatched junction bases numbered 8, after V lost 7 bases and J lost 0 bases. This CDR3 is CASKKGTAMNTEAFF. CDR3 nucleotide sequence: TGTGCCAGCAAAAAGGGGACAGCAATGAACACTGAAGCTTTCTTT.

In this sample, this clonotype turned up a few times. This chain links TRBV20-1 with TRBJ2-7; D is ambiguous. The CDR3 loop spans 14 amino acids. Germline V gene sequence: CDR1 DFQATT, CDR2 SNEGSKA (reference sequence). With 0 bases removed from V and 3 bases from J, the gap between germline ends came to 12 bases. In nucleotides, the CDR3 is TGCAGTGCTAGAGATCTGGACGGAGACTACGAGCAGTACTTC. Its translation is CSARDLDGDYEQYF.

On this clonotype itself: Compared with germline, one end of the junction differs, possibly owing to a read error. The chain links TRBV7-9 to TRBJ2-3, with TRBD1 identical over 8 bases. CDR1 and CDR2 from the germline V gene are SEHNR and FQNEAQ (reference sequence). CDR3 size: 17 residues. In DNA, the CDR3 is TGTGTCAGCAGCAAAGACGTCGGGACAGGCGTGCATTCTACGCAGTATTTT. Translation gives CVSSKDVGTGVHSTQYF.

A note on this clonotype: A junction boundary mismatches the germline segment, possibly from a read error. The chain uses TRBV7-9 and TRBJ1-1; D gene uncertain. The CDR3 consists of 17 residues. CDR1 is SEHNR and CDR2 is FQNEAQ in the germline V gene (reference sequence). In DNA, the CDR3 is TGTGCCAGGAGCTTCATACCCTCGGCGGAGATGAACACTGAAGCTTTCTTT. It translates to CARSFIPSAEMNTEAFF.